A single sample is the source of the 2 T cell receptor beta chains below, sequenced in a study of blood T cell repertoires in COVID-19. Data came from immunoSEQ multiplex PCR; TCRdb stores just in-frame clones and leaves some out. The sample shows over 85,000 clones, 85% of them seen only once. Sequencing was performed on peripheral blood. The receptor source for this set is a man aged 55 to 70 with acute or convalescent COVID-19.

This chain links TRBV19 with TRBJ1-2; 9 nucleotides agree with TRBD1. The J segment lost 3 bases and the V segment lost 5 bases, leaving 4 bases of the junction unmatched. The CDR3 is 14 residues long. Germline V gives CDR1 LNHDA, CDR2 SQIVND (reference sequence). The CDR3 DNA is TGTGCCAGTAGTTTTCGGACAGGGGACTATGGCTACACCTTC. Translating gives CASSFRTGDYGYTF.

The chain employs TRBV19 and TRBJ2-7; tentatively, D is TRBD1 (5 bases). The V end was cut by 5 bases, the J end by 0 bases, with 17 bases between. CDR1 and CDR2 from the germline V gene are LNHDA and SQIVND (reference sequence). The CDR3 spans 16 residues. CDR3 sequence: CASSRQSGLSSYEQYF. The CDR3 nucleotides are TGTGCCAGTAGTCGCCAATCAGGGTTAAGCTCCTACGAGCAGTACTTC.